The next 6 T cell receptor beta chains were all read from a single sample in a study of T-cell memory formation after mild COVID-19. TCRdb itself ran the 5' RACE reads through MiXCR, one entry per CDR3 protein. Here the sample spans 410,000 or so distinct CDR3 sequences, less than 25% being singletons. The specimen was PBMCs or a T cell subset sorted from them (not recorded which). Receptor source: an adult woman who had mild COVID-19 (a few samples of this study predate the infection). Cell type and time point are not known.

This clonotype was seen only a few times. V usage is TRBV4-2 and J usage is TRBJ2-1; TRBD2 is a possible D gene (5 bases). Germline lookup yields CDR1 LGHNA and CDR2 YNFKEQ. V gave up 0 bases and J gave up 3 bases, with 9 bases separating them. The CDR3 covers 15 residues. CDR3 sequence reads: CASSQDSADYNEQFF. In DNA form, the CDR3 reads TGTGCCAGCAGCCAAGATAGCGCAGACTACAATGAGCAGTTCTTC.

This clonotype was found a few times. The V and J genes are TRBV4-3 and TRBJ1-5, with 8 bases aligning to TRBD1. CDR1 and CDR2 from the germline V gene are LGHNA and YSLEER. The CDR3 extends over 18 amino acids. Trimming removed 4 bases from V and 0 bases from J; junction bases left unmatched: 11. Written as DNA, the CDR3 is TGCGCCAGCAGCCCCGGGACAGGTTCCGATCATAGCAATCAGCCCCAGCATTTT. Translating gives CASSPGTGSDHSNQPQHF.

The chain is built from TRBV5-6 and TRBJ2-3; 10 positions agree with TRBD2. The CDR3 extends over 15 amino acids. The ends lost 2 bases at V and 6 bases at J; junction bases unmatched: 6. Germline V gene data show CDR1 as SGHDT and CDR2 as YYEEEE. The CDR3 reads CASSLLAGPRDTQYF. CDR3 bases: TGTGCCAGCAGCTTACTAGCGGGACCGCGCGATACGCAGTATTTT.

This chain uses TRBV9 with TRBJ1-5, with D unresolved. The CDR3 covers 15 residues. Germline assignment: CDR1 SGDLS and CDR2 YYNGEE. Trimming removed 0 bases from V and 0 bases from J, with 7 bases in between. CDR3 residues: CASSVAPDSNQPQHF. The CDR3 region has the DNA TGTGCCAGCAGCGTAGCCCCGGATAGCAATCAGCCCCAGCATTTT.

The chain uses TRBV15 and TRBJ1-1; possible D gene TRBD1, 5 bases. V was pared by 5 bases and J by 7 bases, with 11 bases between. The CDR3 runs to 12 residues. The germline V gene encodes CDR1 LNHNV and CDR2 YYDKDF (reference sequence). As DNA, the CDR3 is TGTGCCACCAGCGGGGGGAGTGTTGAAGCTTTCTTT. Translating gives CATSGGSVEAFF. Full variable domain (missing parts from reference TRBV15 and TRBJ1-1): DAMVIQNPRYQVTQFGKPVTLSCSQTLNHNVMYWYQQKSSQAPKLLFHYYDKDFNNEADTPDNFQSRRPNTSFCFLDIRSPGLGDTAMYLCATSGGSVEAFFGQGTRLTVV.

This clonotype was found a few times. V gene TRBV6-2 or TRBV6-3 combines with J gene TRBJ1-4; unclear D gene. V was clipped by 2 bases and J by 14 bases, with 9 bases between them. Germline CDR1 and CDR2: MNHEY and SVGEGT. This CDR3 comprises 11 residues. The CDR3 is CASSYGARLFF. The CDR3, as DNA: TGTGCCAGCAGTTACGGCGCCAGGCTGTTTTTT.